This T cell receptor beta chain emerged from a study of T cell changes during pregnancy in multiple sclerosis (dated by TCRdb to about 2019). Regarding the complete study: In women with multiple sclerosis, the researchers looked at how the T cell repertoire shifted as pregnancy progressed.

The CDR3 covers 14 residues, taking in both the cysteine and the phenylalanine. The kept DNA is CDR3 alone, 42 bases in frame from the first base. As regards this clone: This clone's antigen is unknown. No base-level quality is on record; no much larger clone is a single base apart.

Preparation of the library involved the immunoSEQ multiplex PCR assay. In TCRdb, the immuneACCESS table is reduced to in-frame sequences with V and J assigned. These tables do not hold every clone; where another copy was compared, an unresolved V gene accounts for under half, and the others remain unexplained. Recorded for this sample are approximately 28,000 clones; around 94% of them occurred a single time. The ten most abundant clones make up around 5.4% of the sample. The source was CD8+ T cells from peripheral blood mononuclear cells, collected before pregnancy. The sequence was collected from a female donor with multiple sclerosis, enrolled in a pregnancy study. Recombination connected TRBV21-1 to TRBJ1-1; the table's D call TRBD1 went unverified against the DNA. TRBV21-1 is reported as a pseudogene. The sequenced DNA: TGTGCCAGCAGCAAACGGCAGGGGCCGGGTGAAGCTTTCTTT. This gives the protein CASSKRQGPGEAFF.